The rows below give T cell receptor beta chains drawn from one sample of a study of cytomegalovirus exposure and HLA in healthy donors. The assay was immunoSEQ multiplex PCR, and TCRdb's table has in-frame clones only and misses some. Counted here are approximately 130,000 clones, around 78% occurring once; the ten biggest clones make up around 2%. Input material: PBMCs. These receptor sequences come from a woman aged 40 to 50 in good health and CMV-seronegative. CDR3s include the opening cysteine and the closing phenylalanine or tryptophan. D genes are given only for firm matches. Not every row has a clone size; where given, it reads once, few, many or a size class.

j_call	clone_size	d_call	v_call	cdr3_nt	cdr3_aa
TRBJ2-1	.	.	TRBV5-4	TGTGCCAGCAGCTTTCCTACCGTCAATGAGCAGTTCTTC	CASSFPTVNEQFF
TRBJ2-2	.	.	TRBV13	TGTGCCAGCAGCTTCAGGGAAACCGGGGAGCTGTTTTTT	CASSFRETGELFF
TRBJ2-7	.	.	TRBV10-3	TGTGCCATCAGTTTAGGGGTTGGTGGAAACGAGCAGTACTTC	CAISLGVGGNEQYF
TRBJ2-7	.	.	TRBV9	TGTGCCAGCAGCGTTTTGCCGGACTGGGGAGCCTACGAGCAGTACTTC	CASSVLPDWGAYEQYF
TRBJ2-7	.	TRBD1	TRBV28	TGTGCCAGCAGTCCCCCGGGACAGGGGTCCTCCTACGAGCAGTACTTC	CASSPPGQGSSYEQYF
TRBJ2-5	.	.	TRBV5-1	TGCGCCAGCAGCTTACAGGTCCAAGAGACCCAGTACTTC	CASSLQVQETQYF
TRBJ2-7	.	.	TRBV7-3	TGTGCCAGCAGCTTGGCGGCAGATGGAAACTCCTACGAGCAGTACTTC	CASSLAADGNSYEQYF
TRBJ1-5	few	.	TRBV7-2	TGTGCCAGCAGCTTAGCAGGGAGGGGTGGGCAGCCCCAGCATTTT	CASSLAGRGGQPQHF
TRBJ2-7	few	.	TRBV7-9	TGTGCCAGCAGCCCCGCAAGCCCAGGGGACGAGCAGTACTTC	CASSPASPGDEQYF
TRBJ1-3	few	TRBD1	TRBV5-4	TGTGCCAGCAGCGCGGGACAGCCCGGCTCTGGAAACACCATATATTTT	CASSAGQPGSGNTIYF
TRBJ2-7	.	.	TRBV19	TGTGCCAGTAGTTCTCCCGGGACTGGATCCTACGAGCAGTACTTC	CASSSPGTGSYEQYF
TRBJ2-7	once	TRBD1	TRBV30	TGTGCCTGGAGTACCCCGCCGGGACAGGGGCGATCCTACGAGCAGTACTTC	CAWSTPPGQGRSYEQYF
TRBJ2-7	.	.	TRBV2	TGTGCCAGCAGTGCAGGGTTAGGCTACGAGCAGTACTTC	CASSAGLGYEQYF
TRBJ2-7	once	.	TRBV14	TGTGCCAGCAGCCAAGAGATTGGAGGGAACCACGAGCAGTACTTC	CASSQEIGGNHEQYF
TRBJ1-4	.	.	TRBV28	TGTGCCAGCAGCGAGGACAGCAACATATACTCAACTAATGAAAAACTGTTTTTT	CASSEDSNIYSTNEKLFF
TRBJ2-1	.	.	TRBV7-8	TGTGCCAGCAGCTTAGAGTTAGAGGTGCAGTTCTTC	CASSLELEVQFF
TRBJ2-3	.	.	TRBV7-2	TGTGCCAGCAGCTTCGGACAGTATCCAGATACGCAGTATTTT	CASSFGQYPDTQYF
TRBJ2-7	.	.	TRBV9	TGTGCCAGCAGCGTAGATGGGGGCACCCACTACGAGCAGTACTTC	CASSVDGGTHYEQYF
TRBJ2-2	once	.	TRBV6-1	TGTGCCAGCACTCCGAACACCGGGGAGCTGTTTTTT	CASTPNTGELFF
TRBJ2-1	.	TRBD2	TRBV7-3	TGTGCCAGCAGCCCGAGGGGACTAGCCATTGAGCAGTTCTTC	CASSPRGLAIEQFF
TRBJ1-6	.	.	TRBV23-1	TGCGCCAGCAGTCACCGGAGCTCCTATAATTCACCCCTCCACTTT	CASSHRSSYNSPLHF
TRBJ2-7	.	TRBD2	TRBV5-5	TGTGCCAGCAGCTTTCTTCGGACTAGCGGGAGCTTCAGCGAGCAGTACTTC	CASSFLRTSGSFSEQYF
TRBJ1-2	once	TRBD1	TRBV27	TGTGCCAGCAGTCCGGGACAGGGCCTTACTAACTATGGCTACACCTTC	CASSPGQGLTNYGYTF
TRBJ1-1	.	TRBD1	TRBV7-2	TGTGCCAGCAGACTGACAGGGACCGACACTGAAGCTTTCTTT	CASRLTGTDTEAFF
TRBJ2-1	.	TRBD2	TRBV5-1	TGCGCCAGCAGCACCCTACTAGCGGACAATGGGCAGTTCTTC	CASSTLLADNGQFF
TRBJ2-1	.	TRBD2	TRBV29-1	TGCAGCGTCGTAGGACTAGCGGGAATGCATGAGCAGTTCTTC	CSVVGLAGMHEQFF
TRBJ1-1	.	.	TRBV9	TGTGCCAGCAGCGCCCGGGACAACGAAGCTTTCTTT	CASSARDNEAFF
TRBJ1-5	.	TRBD1	TRBV6-9	TGTGCCAGCAGTCACAGGGGGCGGAATCAGCCCCAGCATTTT	CASSHRGRNQPQHF
TRBJ2-7	.	TRBD2	TRBV5-4	TGTGCCAGCAGCTTCACCAGCGGGACCTACGAGCAGTACTTC	CASSFTSGTYEQYF
TRBJ2-7	.	TRBD2	TRBV5-1	TGCGCCAGCAGCTTCGGGGGGGGCTACGAGCAGTACTTC	CASSFGGGYEQYF
TRBJ2-7	.	TRBD1	TRBV7-9	TGTGCCAGCAGTCGGACAGGAAGCTCCTACGAGCAGTACTTC	CASSRTGSSYEQYF
TRBJ1-1	.	TRBD1	TRBV27	TGTGCCAGCAGCCGAAGGACAGGGACCACTGAAGCTTTCTTT	CASSRRTGTTEAFF
TRBJ1-2	.	.	TRBV6-1	TGTGCCAGCAGTGCAGGGGCAGGTGGTGACTATGGCTACACCTTC	CASSAGAGGDYGYTF
TRBJ2-4	.	TRBD1	TRBV9	TGTGCCAGCAGCGCGGCTGGAAATGGAGGACAGGGCGCCAAAAACATTCAGTACTTC	CASSAAGNGGQGAKNIQYF
TRBJ2-6	.	TRBD1	TRBV2	TGTGCCAGCAGTCTCCCCCTCGGACAGGGTGCTGGGGCCAACGTCCTGACTTTC	CASSLPLGQGAGANVLTF
TRBJ1-1	.	.	TRBV30	TGTGCCGGTGGACACCTGAACACTGAAGCTTTCTTT	CAGGHLNTEAFF
TRBJ2-5	.	TRBD2	TRBV5-1	TGCGCCAGCAGCTGGGGGACTAGCGGGGGCCAAGAGACCCAGTACTTC	CASSWGTSGGQETQYF